Each of the 24 T cell receptor beta chains below was sequenced from the same sample in a study of blood T cells in healthy people across ages. The second PCR ran roughly 6 to 11 cycles with a sample-barcoded 5' primer and J-beta primers. TCRdb analysed the 5' RACE reads with MiXCR anew, one entry per CDR3 protein. This sample has roughly 2 million distinct CDR3 sequences, with just under 50% found just once. Sample: blood. All receptors derive from a woman between 35 and 50 years old in good health.

V is TRBV5-4 and J is TRBJ2-5; 8 nucleotides match TRBD2. This CDR3 spans 15 amino acids. Trimming removed 0 bases from V and 11 bases from J; junction bases left unmatched: 12. The germline V gene has CDR1 SGHNT and CDR2 YYREEE (reference sequence). The CDR3 DNA reads as TGTGCCAGCAGCTTGGGCCGCGGGGGGCACAATGAGCAGTACTTC. Amino acids: CASSLGRGGHNEQYF.

The V gene is TRBV29-1, the J gene TRBJ2-6; D perhaps matches TRBD1 (5 bases). There are 15 residues in the CDR3. From germline, CDR1 is SQVTM and CDR2 ANQGSEA. V was pared by 3 bases and J by 3 bases, with 12 bases between. This CDR3 is CSVELRVNGANVLTF. DNA for the CDR3: TGCAGCGTTGAGCTCAGGGTCAATGGGGCCAACGTCCTGACTTTC. The complete variable domain, with remaining parts taken from reference TRBV29-1 and TRBJ2-6, reads SAVISQKPSRDICQRGTSLTIQCQVDSQVTMMFWYRQQPGQSLTLIATANQGSEATYESGFVIDKFPISRPNLTFSTLTVSNMSPEDSSIYLCSVELRVNGANVLTFGAGSRLTVL.

Regarding this clonotype: A read error may account for a junction end that differs from germline. V gene TRBV25-1 combines with J gene TRBJ1-4; no clear D. From germline, CDR1 is MGHDK and CDR2 SYGVNS. The CDR3 length is 11 residues. The CDR3 DNA follows: TGTGCCAGCAAGGGTAATGAAAAACAGTTTTTT. Translated, it gives CASKGNEKQFF.

The chain carries TRBV20-1 and TRBJ2-5, with TRBD2 identical over 8 bases. Germline V gene lookup returns CDR1 DFQATT and CDR2 SNEGSKA (reference sequence). CDR3 length equals 16 residues. The V segment lost 5 bases and the J segment 0 bases; nucleotides outside the gene matches: 11. CDR3 region: CSAPALSGTYQETQYF. CDR3 bases: TGCAGTGCTCCAGCCCTTAGCGGGACGTACCAAGAGACCCAGTACTTC.

The chain links TRBV12-3 or TRBV12-4 to TRBJ2-1; the D gene could be TRBD1 or TRBD2 (6 bases each). The CDR3 sequence is 15 residues long. The V gene lost 7 bases and the J gene lost 4 bases, with 17 bases spanning the gap. This CDR3 reads CASTVSGGRYNEQFF. CDR3 DNA sequence: TGTGCCAGCACCGTTTCCGGGGGCCGTTACAATGAGCAGTTCTTC.

The J gene is TRBJ2-1, the V gene TRBV6-2 or TRBV6-3; no reliable D call. Germline loops: CDR1 MNHEY, CDR2 SVGEGT. The CDR3 has 14 amino acids. Trimming pared 0 bases from V and 3 bases from J, leaving 6 bases between. CDR3 nucleotides: TGTGCCAGCAGTTACTCGTGGGGCTACAATGAGCAGTTCTTC. Protein: CASSYSWGYNEQFF.

The chain is built from TRBV5-4 and TRBJ2-5; 8 bases match TRBD1. Per the germline V gene, CDR1 is SGHNT and CDR2 is YYREEE (reference sequence). Trimming cost V 4 bases and J 0 bases; bases outside gene matches: 2. CDR3 length equals 14 residues. CDR3 protein: CASSKGQDQETQYF. CDR3 nucleotides: TGTGCCAGCAGCAAGGGACAGGACCAAGAGACCCAGTACTTC.

This rearrangement joins TRBV28 to TRBJ2-7; tentatively, D is TRBD1 or TRBD2 (5 bases each). The CDR3 totals 16 residues. Looked up from germline, CDR1 is MDHEN and CDR2 is SYDVKM. Trimming took 4 bases from V and 4 from J, leaving 20 bases between them. CDR3 DNA sequence: TGTGCCAGCAGTTCCCCCGGGGCCTCAAACTGGTACGAGCAGTACTTC. The encoded protein is CASSSPGASNWYEQYF.

This chain links TRBV20-1 with TRBJ1-6; no firm D call. Germline V lookup: CDR1 DFQATT, CDR2 SNEGSKA (reference sequence). V was clipped by 5 bases and J by 9 bases, with 23 bases between them. The CDR3 is 16 residues long. The CDR3 DNA follows: TGCAGTGCTCCCATCGGAGGCGCGGGTGTTGGTTCACCCCTCCACTTT. This encodes CSAPIGGAGVGSPLHF.

The genes are TRBV24-1 and TRBJ2-5; D not resolved. The V and J ends lost 0 bases and 7 bases respectively, with 11 bases between them. The CDR3 extends over 14 amino acids. CDR1 and CDR2 (germline): KGHDR, SFDVKD. The CDR3: CATSDLDGLGTQYF. The CDR3 bases are TGTGCCACCAGTGATTTGGACGGCCTGGGGACCCAGTACTTC.

The chain has TRBV29-1 and TRBJ2-2, with no clear D. V was shortened by 4 bases and J by 2 bases, with 8 bases between the two germline ends. The CDR3 is 13 residues long. Germline assignment: CDR1 SQVTM and CDR2 ANQGSEA. For the CDR3, the DNA is TGCAGCGTTGTACCAGTTAACACCGGGGAGCTGTTTTTT. Translation: CSVVPVNTGELFF.

The V call is TRBV20-1, the J call TRBJ1-6; D unresolved. Per germline, CDR1 DFQATT and CDR2 SNEGSKA (reference sequence). V lost 0 bases, J lost 2 bases, and 17 bases lay in between. The CDR3 consists of 18 residues. The CDR3 DNA sequence: TGCAGTGCTAGAGATCCTCGTCCCGCCAGCACCTATAATTCACCCCTCCACTTT. This sequence encodes CSARDPRPASTYNSPLHF.

This clonotype was seen only once. The rearrangement uses TRBV6-2 or TRBV6-3 and TRBJ1-2; no definite D call. Germline V gives CDR1 MNHEY, CDR2 SVGEGT. V dropped 2 bases and J dropped 4 bases, with 14 bases sitting between them. The CDR3 covers 15 residues. In DNA, the CDR3 is TGTGCCAGCAGTTACCCCGCGGGATTTCTCTATGGCTACACCTTC. This sequence encodes CASSYPAGFLYGYTF.

At least ten counts were recorded for this clonotype. The genes are TRBV12-3 or TRBV12-4 and TRBJ1-2; D not resolved. V was shortened by 6 bases and J by 1 base, with 12 bases between the two germline ends. The CDR3 is 14 residues long. The CDR3 nucleotides are TGTGCCAGCAGCTTGGGCGGTGGTAACTATGGCTACACCTTC. Encoded protein: CASSLGGGNYGYTF.

The chain couples TRBV7-2 to TRBJ1-5; a weak D match, TRBD1 (6 bases). Germline lookup yields CDR1 SGHTA and CDR2 FQGNSA. Trimming took 3 bases from V and 9 from J, leaving 18 bases between them. CDR3 length: 15 amino acids. In DNA, the CDR3 is TGTGCCAGCAGCTTCGCCCGGGGAGGGGGTTGGCCCCAGCATTTT. Its protein is CASSFARGGGWPQHF.

On this clonotype itself: A much larger clone differs from this one at a single base, so this may be a read error. The chain carries TRBV12-3 or TRBV12-4 and TRBJ2-7; D not resolved. The CDR3 runs 15 residues. CDR3 DNA: TGTGCCTGCAGTTACACGGGTAGGATCCCTGGCGAGCAGTACTTC. Amino acid sequence: CACSYTGRIPGEQYF.

The chain has TRBV13 and TRBJ2-7, with 9 bases that match TRBD2. The J call may be in error: the DNA end matches TRBJ2-5 better. CDR3 size: 15 residues. Germline-derived CDR1 and CDR2 are PRHDT and FYEKMQ (reference sequence). CDR3 in DNA: TGTGCCAGCAGCTTCCCGGGACTAGCTGGGGAGACCCAGTACTTC. Its translation is CASSFPGLAGETQYF.

The CDR3 loop is CSARDVGITGYTEAFF. CDR3 in DNA: TGCAGTGCTAGAGATGTTGGGATCACGGGGTACACTGAAGCTTTCTTT. The chain is built from TRBV20-1 and TRBJ1-1; D not certain. The V gene lost 0 bases and the J gene lost 3 bases, with 17 bases spanning the gap. CDR1 and CDR2 from the germline V gene are DFQATT and SNEGSKA (reference sequence). The CDR3 covers 16 residues.

The genes are TRBV27 and TRBJ2-7; D assignment may be TRBD1 or TRBD2 (5 bases each). V was trimmed by 5 bases and J by 0 bases, leaving 14 bases between them. Germline V CDR1 and CDR2: MNHEY, SMNVEV (reference sequence). The CDR3 is made up of 15 amino acids. The CDR3 reads CASSEPGRPSYEQYF. CDR3 bases: TGTGCCAGCAGTGAACCGGGACGGCCCTCCTACGAGCAGTACTTC.

This sequence joins TRBV5-1 and TRBJ1-2; perhaps TRBD1 as D (6 bases). The CDR3 consists of 14 residues. The V gene lost 0 bases and the J gene lost 7 bases, with 13 bases spanning the gap. Germline CDR1 and CDR2: SGHRS and YFSETQ. The CDR3 nucleotides read TGCGCCAGCAGCTTGGCTCGGGGGGGCCTTGGCTACACCTTC. This sequence encodes CASSLARGGLGYTF.

The V call is TRBV6-1, the J call TRBJ1-2; 9 bases align to TRBD1. J lost 6 bases, V lost 3 bases, and 8 bases had no gene match. This CDR3 has 15 residues. Germline values: CDR1 MNHNS, CDR2 SASEGT. The CDR3 sequence: CASSEPPGQGDGYTF. CDR3 nucleotides: TGTGCCAGCAGTGAGCCACCGGGACAGGGTGATGGCTACACCTTC.

This clonotype was recorded once. This chain connects TRBV27 to TRBJ1-6, with D tentatively TRBD1 (5 bases). The V end lost 7 bases, the J end lost 7 bases, and 14 bases lay between the germline ends. CDR1 and CDR2 from the germline V gene are MNHEY and SMNVEV (reference sequence). The CDR3 consists of 14 residues. The DNA of the CDR3 is TGTGCCAGCAACCATAACAGGCCGAATTCACCCCTCCACTTT. Translated: CASNHNRPNSPLHF.

This sequence joins TRBV20-1 and TRBJ2-1; D may be TRBD1 (5 bases). Germline-derived CDR1 and CDR2 are DFQATT and SNEGSKA (reference sequence). The germline V and J ends were trimmed by 0 bases and 7 bases, with 16 bases remaining between them. This CDR3 has 15 amino acids. DNA for the CDR3: TGCAGTGCTAGAGATCTGCAAGGGGCCCGGAATGAGCAGTTCTTC. It yields the protein CSARDLQGARNEQFF.

The CDR3 is CSASGGRGSYNEQYF. Here the CDR3 DNA reads TGCAGTGCCTCGGGGGGGCGGGGCTCCTACAATGAGCAGTACTTC. The chain uses TRBV20-1 and TRBJ2-1; 8 bases agree with TRBD2. Gene TRBJ2-7 matches the end of the DNA better, so the J call may be wrong. Germline lookup yields CDR1 DFQATT and CDR2 SNEGSKA (reference sequence). The CDR3 runs to 15 residues.